A selection of T cell receptor beta chains follows, all from one sample in a study of technical replicates of blood from several donors. Only in-frame clones appear in the TCRdb table, and some are missing; sequencing was by immunoSEQ multiplex PCR. The table lists about 53,000 clones, roughly 84% of them singletons, with 5.6% in the top ten. Sample: PBMCs. The receptor source for this set is a human donor in good health. Some clones in this sample may be carry-over from other donors' samples. The CDR3 runs from the conserved cysteine through the conserved F or W. Fields, in order: J gene, D gene, V gene, clone size, CDR3 protein, CDR3 DNA. The D gene is left open where the match is weak. Only some rows state a clone size, as once, few, many or a class for expanded clones.

j_gene: TRBJ2-7
d_gene: NA
v_gene: TRBV30
abundance: NA
CDR3aa: CAWSVLQGIHEQYF
CDR3nt: TGTGCCTGGAGTGTACTGCAGGGAATCCACGAGCAGTACTTC

j_gene: TRBJ2-7
d_gene: TRBD2
v_gene: TRBV6-5
abundance: NA
CDR3aa: CASRPTSGGTYEQYF
CDR3nt: TGTGCCAGCAGGCCGACTAGCGGGGGAACCTACGAGCAGTACTTC

j_gene: TRBJ2-7
d_gene: NA
v_gene: TRBV5-6
abundance: NA
CDR3aa: CASSIYRDFSYEQYF
CDR3nt: TGTGCCAGCAGCATTTACCGGGACTTCTCCTACGAGCAGTACTTC

j_gene: TRBJ1-3
d_gene: NA
v_gene: TRBV10-3
abundance: NA
CDR3aa: CAISESTTGNTIYF
CDR3nt: TGTGCCATCAGTGAATCAACAACCGGGAACACCATATATTTT

j_gene: TRBJ2-1
d_gene: NA
v_gene: TRBV7-2
abundance: NA
CDR3aa: CASSLGSEQFF
CDR3nt: TGTGCCAGCAGCTTGGGGAGTGAGCAGTTCTTC

j_gene: TRBJ2-7
d_gene: TRBD1
v_gene: TRBV29-1
abundance: NA
CDR3aa: CSVEDRQGEYYEQYF
CDR3nt: TGCAGCGTTGAAGACCGACAGGGGGAGTACTACGAGCAGTACTTC

j_gene: TRBJ2-2
d_gene: NA
v_gene: TRBV30
abundance: NA
CDR3aa: CAWGKIGTPNTGELFF
CDR3nt: TGTGCCTGGGGCAAAATCGGGACACCGAACACCGGGGAGCTGTTTTTT

j_gene: TRBJ1-1
d_gene: TRBD1
v_gene: TRBV4-1
abundance: NA
CDR3aa: CASSSPRGQTEAFF
CDR3nt: TGCGCCAGCAGCTCCCCAAGGGGGCAAACTGAAGCTTTCTTT

j_gene: TRBJ2-5
d_gene: TRBD2
v_gene: TRBV11-2
abundance: once
CDR3aa: CASSLVGGGKETQYF
CDR3nt: TGTGCCAGCAGCTTAGTTGGCGGGGGAAAAGAGACCCAGTACTTC

j_gene: TRBJ1-4
d_gene: TRBD1
v_gene: TRBV27
abundance: NA
CDR3aa: CASSLRQGGEKLFF
CDR3nt: TGTGCCAGCAGTTTAAGACAGGGAGGTGAAAAACTGTTTTTT

j_gene: TRBJ2-1
d_gene: TRBD1
v_gene: TRBV6-6
abundance: NA
CDR3aa: CASSAARGHEQFF
CDR3nt: TGTGCCAGCAGTGCAGCGAGGGGGCATGAGCAGTTCTTC

j_gene: TRBJ2-7
d_gene: NA
v_gene: TRBV7-8
abundance: NA
CDR3aa: CASSLAPSVTYEQYF
CDR3nt: TGTGCCAGCAGCTTAGCCCCTAGCGTAACCTACGAGCAGTACTTC

j_gene: TRBJ2-3
d_gene: TRBD2
v_gene: TRBV7-2
abundance: once
CDR3aa: CASSLVPAGGFTDTQYF
CDR3nt: TGTGCCAGCAGCTTAGTCCCAGCGGGAGGGTTCACAGATACGCAGTATTTT

j_gene: TRBJ1-1
d_gene: NA
v_gene: TRBV6-5
abundance: NA
CDR3aa: CASSRNSGQGTEAFF
CDR3nt: TGTGCCAGCAGTAGAAACTCAGGGCAGGGTACTGAAGCTTTCTTT

j_gene: TRBJ1-2
d_gene: NA
v_gene: TRBV6-5
abundance: NA
CDR3aa: CASSYSNGGYTF
CDR3nt: TGTGCCAGCAGTTACTCGAATGGCGGCTACACCTTC

j_gene: TRBJ2-1
d_gene: NA
v_gene: TRBV15
abundance: few
CDR3aa: CATSREVVGLYNEQFF
CDR3nt: TGTGCCACCAGCAGAGAAGTTGTGGGACTCTACAATGAGCAGTTCTTC

j_gene: TRBJ2-7
d_gene: NA
v_gene: TRBV27
abundance: NA
CDR3aa: CASSLNGGAINEQYF
CDR3nt: TGTGCCAGCAGTTTAAATGGGGGGGCAATTAACGAGCAGTACTTC

j_gene: TRBJ1-4
d_gene: TRBD1
v_gene: TRBV5-1
abundance: NA
CDR3aa: CASSLAAGQGQKLFF
CDR3nt: TGCGCCAGCAGCTTGGCCGCGGGACAGGGGCAAAAACTGTTTTTT

j_gene: TRBJ2-2
d_gene: NA
v_gene: TRBV2
abundance: NA
CDR3aa: CASSEGPTGELFF
CDR3nt: TGTGCCAGCAGTGAGGGGCCCACCGGGGAGCTGTTTTTT

j_gene: TRBJ1-2
d_gene: NA
v_gene: TRBV9
abundance: NA
CDR3aa: CASSVTGSYGYTF
CDR3nt: TGTGCCAGCAGCGTTACAGGGAGCTATGGCTACACCTTC

j_gene: TRBJ2-3
d_gene: TRBD2
v_gene: TRBV11-2
abundance: NA
CDR3aa: CASSAGLAASTDTQYF
CDR3nt: TGTGCCAGCAGCGCGGGACTAGCGGCTAGCACAGATACGCAGTATTTT

j_gene: TRBJ2-1
d_gene: NA
v_gene: TRBV4-3
abundance: medium-sized
CDR3aa: CASSQDRRDEQFF
CDR3nt: TGCGCCAGCAGCCAAGATCGCCGGGATGAGCAGTTCTTC

j_gene: TRBJ1-6
d_gene: TRBD1
v_gene: TRBV19
abundance: NA
CDR3aa: CASSTSGTANSPLHF
CDR3nt: TGTGCCAGTAGTACTTCCGGGACAGCTAATTCACCCCTCCACTTT

j_gene: TRBJ2-2
d_gene: TRBD2
v_gene: TRBV4-2
abundance: few
CDR3aa: CASSQGLRGSHTGELFF
CDR3nt: TGTGCCAGCAGCCAGGGTCTCCGCGGGAGTCACACCGGGGAGCTGTTTTTT

j_gene: TRBJ2-2
d_gene: TRBD2
v_gene: TRBV4-1
abundance: NA
CDR3aa: CASSHVPGLASGELFF
CDR3nt: TGCGCCAGCAGCCACGTACCGGGACTAGCCTCCGGGGAGCTGTTTTTT

j_gene: TRBJ2-7
d_gene: TRBD1
v_gene: TRBV7-6
abundance: NA
CDR3aa: CASSSYRQQGAEQYF
CDR3nt: TGTGCCAGCAGCTCTTACCGCCAACAGGGGGCTGAGCAGTACTTC

j_gene: TRBJ2-7
d_gene: TRBD1
v_gene: TRBV7-9
abundance: NA
CDR3aa: CASSRGDREQSEQYF
CDR3nt: TGTGCCAGCAGCCGGGGGGACAGGGAGCAGAGCGAGCAGTACTTC

j_gene: TRBJ2-5
d_gene: NA
v_gene: TRBV6-4
abundance: NA
CDR3aa: CANGGPDETQYF
CDR3nt: TGTGCCAACGGGGGGCCTGACGAGACCCAGTACTTC

j_gene: TRBJ1-6
d_gene: NA
v_gene: TRBV25-1
abundance: NA
CDR3aa: CASSGKTSSYNSPLHF
CDR3nt: TGTGCCAGCAGTGGAAAAACAAGCTCCTATAATTCACCCCTCCACTTT

j_gene: TRBJ2-7
d_gene: NA
v_gene: TRBV20-1
abundance: few
CDR3aa: CSSGDVHEQYF
CDR3nt: TGCAGTTCGGGAGACGTCCACGAGCAGTACTTC

j_gene: TRBJ1-1
d_gene: NA
v_gene: TRBV9
abundance: NA
CDR3aa: CASSVETGKITEAFF
CDR3nt: TGTGCCAGCAGCGTAGAAACAGGGAAGATCACTGAAGCTTTCTTT

j_gene: TRBJ1-4
d_gene: NA
v_gene: TRBV6-1
abundance: NA
CDR3aa: CASSGPGSSGDVNEKLFF
CDR3nt: TGTGCCAGCAGTGGGCCAGGTTCCTCAGGGGACGTAAATGAAAAACTGTTTTTT

j_gene: TRBJ1-2
d_gene: TRBD1
v_gene: TRBV4-3
abundance: few
CDR3aa: CASSQGQGVYGYTF
CDR3nt: TGCGCCAGCAGCCAAGGACAGGGCGTCTATGGCTACACCTTC

j_gene: TRBJ1-2
d_gene: TRBD1
v_gene: TRBV4-2
abundance: NA
CDR3aa: CASSQDPDHRGGGYTF
CDR3nt: TGTGCCAGCAGCCAAGATCCTGATCACAGGGGCGGTGGCTACACCTTC

j_gene: TRBJ1-6
d_gene: NA
v_gene: TRBV5-4
abundance: NA
CDR3aa: CASSLGGAGSYNSPLHF
CDR3nt: TGTGCCAGCAGCTTGGGCGGGGCAGGGTCCTATAATTCACCCCTCCACTTT

j_gene: TRBJ2-7
d_gene: TRBD1
v_gene: TRBV20-1
abundance: NA
CDR3aa: CRGTVNYEQYF
CDR3nt: TGCAGGGGGACAGTGAACTACGAGCAGTACTTC

j_gene: TRBJ2-3
d_gene: NA
v_gene: TRBV10-3
abundance: NA
CDR3aa: CAISLKGDDTQYF
CDR3nt: TGTGCCATCAGTCTGAAGGGGGACGATACGCAGTATTTT

j_gene: TRBJ2-1
d_gene: TRBD1
v_gene: TRBV29-1
abundance: NA
CDR3aa: CSVEGQGLYNEQFF
CDR3nt: TGCAGCGTTGAAGGACAGGGGTTATACAATGAGCAGTTCTTC

j_gene: TRBJ2-7
d_gene: NA
v_gene: TRBV12-5
abundance: NA
CDR3aa: CASGLSTSRYEQYF
CDR3nt: TGTGCTAGTGGTTTGTCTACTAGCCGGTACGAGCAGTACTTC

j_gene: TRBJ1-2
d_gene: TRBD1
v_gene: TRBV5-6
abundance: NA
CDR3aa: CASSPGTGMMGYTF
CDR3nt: TGTGCCAGCAGCCCCGGGACAGGGATGATGGGCTACACCTTC

j_gene: TRBJ1-4
d_gene: NA
v_gene: TRBV4-1
abundance: few
CDR3aa: CASSQGPVGGVGEKLFF
CDR3nt: TGCGCCAGCAGCCAAGGACCCGTGGGGGGGGTAGGAGAAAAACTGTTTTTT

j_gene: TRBJ1-6
d_gene: TRBD1
v_gene: TRBV7-9
abundance: few
CDR3aa: CASSPPGQALSPLHF
CDR3nt: TGTGCCAGCAGCCCCCCCGGACAGGCTTTGTCACCCCTCCACTTT

j_gene: TRBJ1-1
d_gene: TRBD1
v_gene: TRBV29-1
abundance: few
CDR3aa: CSAWTGMNTEAFF
CDR3nt: TGCAGCGCATGGACAGGAATGAACACTGAAGCTTTCTTT

j_gene: TRBJ2-7
d_gene: NA
v_gene: TRBV11-2
abundance: NA
CDR3aa: CASSPIWGVNSYEQYF
CDR3nt: TGTGCCAGCAGCCCTATATGGGGGGTCAATTCCTACGAGCAGTACTTC

j_gene: TRBJ1-3
d_gene: NA
v_gene: TRBV15
abundance: NA
CDR3aa: CATSRAGGLSGNTIYF
CDR3nt: TGTGCCACCAGCAGAGCCGGAGGTCTCTCTGGAAACACCATATATTTT

j_gene: TRBJ2-1
d_gene: NA
v_gene: TRBV27
abundance: medium-sized
CDR3aa: CASSLFPGSSYNEQFF
CDR3nt: TGTGCCAGCAGTTTATTCCCGGGAAGCTCCTACAATGAGCAGTTCTTC

j_gene: TRBJ2-3
d_gene: NA
v_gene: TRBV21-1
abundance: NA
CDR3aa: CASTYAGQGTDTQYF
CDR3nt: TGTGCCAGCACGTATGCCGGACAGGGAACAGATACGCAGTATTTT

j_gene: TRBJ1-3
d_gene: NA
v_gene: TRBV2
abundance: NA
CDR3aa: CASTGASASGNTIYF
CDR3nt: TGTGCCAGCACAGGGGCATCGGCCTCTGGAAACACCATATATTTT

j_gene: TRBJ2-2
d_gene: TRBD2
v_gene: TRBV7-3
abundance: once
CDR3aa: CASSRRERGAGELFF
CDR3nt: TGTGCCAGCAGCCGTCGGGAGCGGGGGGCAGGGGAGCTGTTTTTT

j_gene: TRBJ1-2
d_gene: TRBD1
v_gene: TRBV6-5
abundance: NA
CDR3aa: CASSYSHRGSYGYTF
CDR3nt: TGTGCCAGCAGTTACTCGCACAGGGGTAGCTATGGCTACACCTTC

j_gene: TRBJ1-4
d_gene: NA
v_gene: TRBV28
abundance: NA
CDR3aa: CASRQGAEKLFF
CDR3nt: TGTGCCAGCAGGCAAGGGGCGGAAAAACTGTTTTTT

j_gene: TRBJ1-2
d_gene: NA
v_gene: TRBV7-9
abundance: NA
CDR3aa: CASSPPGRDGYTF
CDR3nt: TGTGCCAGCAGCCCCCCAGGGAGGGATGGCTACACCTTC

j_gene: TRBJ1-2
d_gene: NA
v_gene: TRBV19
abundance: NA
CDR3aa: CASSTLTSMAGYTF
CDR3nt: TGTGCCAGTAGTACCCTGACAAGTATGGCTGGCTACACCTTC